The sequence of this TCR beta chain was determined in a study of T cell responses to AZD1222 COVID-19 vaccine. Clones were sequenced by immunoSEQ multiplex PCR, and TCRdb holds only the in-frame ones, with some missing. This repertoire shows some 140,000 clones, around 90% found once; its top ten account for around 2.9%. The receptor comes from an adult in good health. Sequencing used peripheral blood, obtained on day 0 of AZD1222 vaccination.

In DNA form, the CDR3 reads TGTGCCATCAGTCGGGCAGGGAGCACAGATACGCAGTATTTT. Translation: CAISRAGSTDTQYF. The V gene is TRBV10-3, the J gene TRBJ2-3; the D gene is possibly TRBD1 (5 bases). Germline CDR1 ENHRY, CDR2 SYGVKD. V was shortened by 5 bases and J by 0 bases, with 9 bases between the two germline ends. The CDR3 covers 14 residues.